The 27 T cell receptor beta chains presented below share a single source sample, sequenced in a study of blood T cell repertoires in COVID-19 (dated by TCRdb to 2019 to 2021). The library relied on the immunoSEQ multiplex PCR assay. TCRdb limited this immuneACCESS table to in-frame rearrangements with V and J called. A share of clones is missing; checked studies link under half to unresolved V genes, and the rest is unexplained. The sample table lists some 250,000 clones, about 90% of them with a count of one. 1.2% of the sample belongs to the ten largest clones. Material: PBMCs or T cells enriched from blood (not recorded which). These receptors all come from a human donor in a cohort exposed to, infected with or recovered from COVID-19 (not recorded which). The donor label of this sample is uncertain.

This clone was counted a single time. V and J are TRBV3-1 (or the pseudogene TRBV3-2) and TRBJ2-7; D is possibly TRBD1 (5 bases). CDR1 is LGHDT and CDR2 is YNNKEL in the germline V gene (reference sequence). With 1 base removed from V and 3 bases from J, the gap between germline ends came to 13 bases. This CDR3 contains 15 residues. The CDR3 here is CASSQGAGFGYEQYF. CDR3 DNA: TGTGCCAGCAGCCAAGGTGCAGGGTTCGGCTACGAGCAGTACTTC.

The CDR3 region is CASSTRGMGNQPQHF. CDR3 nucleotide sequence: TGTGCCAGCAGTACCAGGGGTATGGGCAATCAGCCCCAGCATTTT. The rearrangement links TRBV6-5 to TRBJ1-5; perhaps TRBD1 as D (6 bases). This CDR3 has 15 residues. Germline values: CDR1 MNHEY, CDR2 SVGAGI. With 5 bases removed from V and 2 bases from J, the gap between germline ends came to 13 bases.

With respect to this clone: Other DNA sequences within the sample encode an identical CDR3. V gene TRBV18 combines with J gene TRBJ2-3; no reliable D call. V was trimmed by 2 bases and J by 3 bases, leaving 6 bases between them. The CDR3 totals 13 residues. CDR1 is KGHSH, CDR2 LQKENI, per germline. For the CDR3, the DNA is TGTGCCAGCTCACCAGCAGGAACAGATACGCAGTATTTT. Its protein product is CASSPAGTDTQYF.

This clone has just one count. The V and J genes are TRBV19 and TRBJ1-2; D is undetermined. The CDR3 contains 13 residues. The V gene's germline CDR1 is LNHDA and CDR2 SQIVND (reference sequence). With 6 bases removed from V and 5 bases from J, the gap between germline ends came to 13 bases. The DNA of the CDR3 is TGTGCCAGTAGCCCAGGCGCCCGTTATGGCTACACCTTC. Its protein product is CASSPGARYGYTF.

This chain links TRBV3-1 (or the pseudogene TRBV3-2) with TRBJ2-1, with D perhaps TRBD2 (6 bases). The CDR3 totals 18 residues. Trimming pared 0 bases from V and 4 bases from J, leaving 19 bases between. The germline V gene encodes CDR1 LGHDT and CDR2 YNNKEL (reference sequence). The CDR3 coding sequence is TGTGCCAGCAGCCAAGATAGCCCCGGGACGGAGGGGTACAATGAGCAGTTCTTC. This encodes CASSQDSPGTEGYNEQFF.

The rearrangement joins TRBV24-1 to TRBJ1-2; D may be TRBD1 (6 bases). The CDR3 sequence is 13 residues long. Germline CDR1 is KGHDR and CDR2 is SFDVKD. V was pared by 8 bases and J by 1 base, with 10 bases between. The CDR3, as DNA: TGTGCCACCAATTCAGGGGTTAACTATGGCTACACCTTC. The encoded protein is CATNSGVNYGYTF.

This clone was seen a few times. This CDR3 is CASSESGMGSYNEQFF. The CDR3 coding sequence is TGTGCCAGCAGCGAATCGGGGATGGGGTCCTACAATGAGCAGTTCTTC. This sequence joins TRBV6-4 and TRBJ2-1, with D perhaps matching TRBD2 (5 bases). V was shortened by 6 bases and J by 1 base, with 16 bases between the two germline ends. CDR3 length equals 16 residues. The V gene's germline CDR1 is MRHNA and CDR2 SNTAGT.

The table lists this clone with a few counts. This CDR3 is also generated by other DNA sequences in the sample. V is TRBV27 and J is TRBJ1-2, with D hard to call. V gave up 3 bases and J gave up 2 bases, with 7 bases separating them. From germline, CDR1 is MNHEY and CDR2 SMNVEV (reference sequence). CDR3 length equals 13 residues. The CDR3, as DNA: TGTGCCAGCAGTTTCCGGGAGAACTATGGCTACACCTTC. As protein: CASSFRENYGYTF.

The chain has TRBV9 and TRBJ1-2; D is unclear. Germline lookup yields CDR1 SGDLS and CDR2 YYNGEE. The CDR3 spans 16 residues. Trimming stripped 0 bases from V and 3 bases from J, with 15 bases between. CDR3 nucleotides: TGTGCCAGCAGCGTAGATCAGCGGGGAGATCACTATGGCTACACCTTC. This codes for CASSVDQRGDHYGYTF. The complete variable domain, with remaining parts taken from reference TRBV9 and TRBJ1-2, reads DSGVTQTPKHLITATGQRVTLRCSPRSGDLSVYWYQQSLDQGLQFLIQYYNGEERAKGNILERFSAQQFPDLHSELNLSSLELGDSALYFCASSVDQRGDHYGYTFGSGTRLTVV.

This chain connects TRBV27 to TRBJ2-3; 13 bases agree with TRBD2. CDR3 size: 15 residues. CDR1 is MNHEY, CDR2 SMNVEV, per germline (reference sequence). Trimming cost V 11 bases and J 4 bases; bases outside gene matches: 9. CDR3 bases: TGTGCCGACCCCGGGACTAGCGGGACCCCAGATACGCAGTATTTT. Its protein is CADPGTSGTPDTQYF.

This clone appeared a single time. This chain joins TRBV6-1 and TRBJ2-2, with a tentative D call TRBD2 (6 bases). The length of the CDR3 is 16 residues. Looked up from germline, CDR1 is MNHNS and CDR2 is SASEGT. V gave up 4 bases and J gave up 5 bases, with 17 bases separating them. Written as DNA, the CDR3 is TGTGCCAGCAGTGCCAAATCTGCTAGCGTGACCGGGGAGCTGTTTTTT. This translates into CASSAKSASVTGELFF.

This clone showed up many times. The CDR3 here is CAWRGTGSHDTEAFF. The CDR3 DNA reads as TGTGCCTGGAGGGGGACAGGAAGCCATGACACTGAAGCTTTCTTT. The V gene is TRBV30, the J gene TRBJ1-1; 8 nucleotides line up with TRBD1. V lost 3 bases, J lost 3 bases, and 9 bases stayed unmatched. The CDR3 runs to 15 residues. CDR1 GTSNPN and CDR2 SVGIG come from the germline V gene (reference sequence). Using reference TRBV30 and TRBJ1-1 for the parts outside the CDR3, the full variable domain is SQTIHQWPATLVQPVGSPLSLECTVEGTSNPNLYWYRQAAGRGLQLLFYSVGIGQISSEVPQNLSASRPQDRQFILSSKKLLLSDSGFYLCAWRGTGSHDTEAFFGQGTRLTVV.

V is TRBV7-9 and J is TRBJ2-2; 8 bases align to TRBD1. The CDR3 runs to 15 residues. The V gene's germline CDR1 is SEHNR and CDR2 FQNEAQ (reference sequence). Trimming removed 2 bases from V and 4 bases from J; junction bases left unmatched: 3. CDR3 DNA sequence: TGTGCCAGCAGCTTACAGGGGGCCGGCACCGGGGAGCTGTTTTTT. It codes for CASSLQGAGTGELFF.

V usage is TRBV7-9 and J usage is TRBJ2-6, with D possibly matching TRBD1 (6 bases). The V gene lost 3 bases and the J gene lost 0 bases, with 6 bases spanning the gap. Germline V gene lookup returns CDR1 SEHNR and CDR2 FQNEAQ (reference sequence). This CDR3 spans 15 amino acids. CDR3: CASSLDSSGANVLTF. In nucleotides, the CDR3 is TGTGCCAGCAGCTTGGACAGCTCTGGGGCCAACGTCCTGACTTTC. Based on the CDR3 plus reference TRBV7-9 and TRBJ2-6, the full variable domain is DTGVSQNPRHKITKRGQNVTFRCDPISEHNRLYWYRQTLGQGPEFLTYFQNEAQLEKSRLLSDRFSAERPKGSFSTLEIQRTEQGDSAMYLCASSLDSSGANVLTFGAGSRLTVL.

This chain's CDR3 is CASSFGLEETQYF. CDR3 DNA sequence: TGCGCCAGCAGCTTCGGACTAGAAGAGACCCAGTACTTC. The chain combines TRBV5-1 with TRBJ2-5; 7 positions match TRBD2. The CDR3 sequence is 13 residues long. Unmatched junction bases numbered 1, after V lost 2 bases and J lost 3 bases. Per germline, CDR1 SGHRS and CDR2 YFSETQ.

The chain employs TRBV30 and TRBJ1-1, with 8 nucleotides matching TRBD1. The CDR3 sequence is 13 residues long. Trimming at V came to 5 bases and at J to 3 bases, leaving 5 bases not matched to a gene. CDR1 and CDR2 from the germline V gene are GTSNPN and SVGIG (reference sequence). The CDR3 reads CAWDRGVHTEAFF. CDR3 sequence (DNA): TGTGCCTGGGACAGGGGTGTTCACACTGAAGCTTTCTTT.

The CDR3 DNA reads TGCAGCGTGGCTGGGGCGTTGGACACTGAAGCTTTCTTT. It specifies CSVAGALDTEAFF. The gene calls are TRBV29-1 and TRBJ1-1; possibly TRBD1 for D (5 bases). V lost 6 bases and J lost 3, with 14 bases in between. The CDR3 extends over 13 amino acids. Germline V lookup: CDR1 SQVTM, CDR2 ANQGSEA. The full variable domain, with the rest looked up from reference TRBV29-1 and TRBJ1-1, is SAVISQKPSRDICQRGTSLTIQCQVDSQVTMMFWYRQQPGQSLTLIATANQGSEATYESGFVIDKFPISRPNLTFSTLTVSNMSPEDSSIYLCSVAGALDTEAFFGQGTRLTVV.

This chain connects TRBV6-5 to TRBJ2-5; D gene unclear. The CDR3 contains 15 residues. V shed 1 base and J shed 2 bases, with 11 bases lying between them. Germline V gene lookup returns CDR1 MNHEY and CDR2 SVGAGI. The CDR3 DNA reads TGTGCCAGCAGTTACTTTGGCACGGAGCAAGAGACCCAGTACTTC. Amino acid sequence: CASSYFGTEQETQYF.

The J gene is TRBJ1-1, the V gene TRBV15; 7 bases line up with TRBD1. The CDR3 extends over 18 amino acids. Germline assignment: CDR1 LNHNV and CDR2 YYDKDF (reference sequence). V gave up 0 bases and J gave up 3 bases; unmatched junction bases: 13. In nucleotides, the CDR3 is TGTGCCACCAGCAGAGAAAACAGGGGTGGGGGGACAGACACTGAAGCTTTCTTT. It is translated as CATSRENRGGGTDTEAFF.

This clone was recorded only once. The V and J genes are TRBV19 and TRBJ1-4; D not certain. The CDR3 has 17 amino acids. Germline lookup yields CDR1 LNHDA and CDR2 SQIVND (reference sequence). The V end was cut by 0 bases, the J end by 0 bases, with 11 bases between. CDR3 DNA: TGTGCCAGTAGTATAGATCCCTGGACTGCAACTAATGAAAAACTGTTTTTT. This encodes CASSIDPWTATNEKLFF.

V gene TRBV7-9 combines with J gene TRBJ1-6, with 7 positions matching TRBD1. The V gene end was trimmed by 4 bases and the J gene end by 5 bases; junction bases not matched to a gene: 8. The CDR3 runs 16 residues. Per germline, CDR1 SEHNR and CDR2 FQNEAQ (reference sequence). CDR3 nucleotide sequence: TGTGCCAGCAGCTCCCCCCCGGGACAGAATAATTCACCCCTCCACTTT. It is translated as CASSSPPGQNNSPLHF.

This chain uses TRBV2 with TRBJ2-2, with D tentatively TRBD1 (6 bases). The CDR3 is 15 residues long. The V gene lost 3 bases and the J gene lost 0 bases, with 8 bases spanning the gap. Germline V gene sequence: CDR1 SNHLY, CDR2 FYNNEI. The CDR3 protein is CASSDGTTNTGELFF. The CDR3, as DNA: TGTGCCAGCAGTGATGGGACAACGAACACCGGGGAGCTGTTTTTT.

This clone was seen a single time. The chain is built from TRBV25-1 and TRBJ1-3; a weak D match, TRBD1 (5 bases). CDR1 is MGHDK and CDR2 is SYGVNS in the germline V gene. The V and J ends lost 1 base and 0 bases respectively, with 7 bases between them. This CDR3 contains 15 residues. The CDR3 reads CASSESGFSGNTIYF. The CDR3 DNA reads TGTGCCAGCAGTGAATCAGGGTTCTCTGGAAACACCATATATTTT.

V is TRBV19 and J is TRBJ2-7; D gene uncertain. CDR3 length equals 14 residues. Germline values: CDR1 LNHDA, CDR2 SQIVND (reference sequence). Trimming stripped 5 bases from V and 7 bases from J, with 18 bases between. The CDR3 spells CASSGTTALGEQYF. The CDR3 nucleotides read TGTGCCAGTAGTGGAACGACTGCCCTTGGGGAGCAGTACTTC.

V usage is TRBV4-2 and J usage is TRBJ1-6; D is unclear. The germline V and J ends were trimmed by 0 bases and 0 bases, with 9 bases remaining between them. The CDR3 has 17 residues. Germline CDR1 LGHNA, CDR2 YNFKEQ. This chain's CDR3 is CASSQDRLSSYNSPLHF. CDR3 coding DNA: TGTGCCAGCAGCCAAGATCGGTTGAGCTCCTATAATTCACCCCTCCACTTT.

The V gene is TRBV15, the J gene TRBJ2-7; 7 bases agree with TRBD1. The germline V gene has CDR1 LNHNV and CDR2 YYDKDF (reference sequence). The CDR3 loop spans 12 amino acids. V lost 5 bases, J lost 6 bases, and 4 bases stayed unmatched. The CDR3 sequence is CATSHRGGEQYF. CDR3 bases: TGTGCCACCAGCCACAGGGGCGGCGAGCAGTACTTC.

This chain joins TRBV7-3 and TRBJ1-3; weak D call: TRBD1 (5 bases). The V and J ends lost 6 bases and 0 bases respectively, with 12 bases between them. There are 15 residues in the CDR3. CDR1 is SGHTA, CDR2 FQGTGA, per germline. The CDR3 is CASSFTGLSGNTIYF. For the CDR3, the DNA is TGTGCCAGCAGTTTTACAGGTCTCTCTGGAAACACCATATATTTT.